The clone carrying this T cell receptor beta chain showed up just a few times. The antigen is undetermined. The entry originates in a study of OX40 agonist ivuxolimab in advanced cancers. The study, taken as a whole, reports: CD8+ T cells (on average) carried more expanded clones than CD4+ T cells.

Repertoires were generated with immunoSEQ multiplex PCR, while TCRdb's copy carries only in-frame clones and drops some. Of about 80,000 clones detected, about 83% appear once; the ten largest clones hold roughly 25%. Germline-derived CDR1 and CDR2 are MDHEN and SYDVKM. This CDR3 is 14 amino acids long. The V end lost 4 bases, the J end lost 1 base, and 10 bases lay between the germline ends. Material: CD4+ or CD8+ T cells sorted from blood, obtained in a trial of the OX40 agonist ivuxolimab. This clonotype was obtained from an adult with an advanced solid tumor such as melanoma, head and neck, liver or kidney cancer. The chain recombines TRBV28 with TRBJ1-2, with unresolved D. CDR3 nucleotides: TGTGCCAGCAGTTACAGCAATAATAACTATGGCTACACCTTC. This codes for CASSYSNNNYGYTF.